This T cell receptor (beta chain) was recovered during a study of T-cell reconstitution after alpha-beta-depleted transplantation in children. Findings and caveats of the study: One year after transplant, T-cell counts and diversity came mostly from newly produced T cells. Several patients had high TCRbeta diversity at day 60; it came from surviving recipient T cells and thymic progenitors.

Construction of the TCRbeta library involved unique molecular identifiers. MiXCR was run by TCRdb on the PCR reads, yielding one entry per CDR3 protein. The sample has 440,000 or so distinct CDR3 sequences; approximately 41% are singletons. About this clonotype itself: Its antigen is undetermined.

Trimming cost V 5 bases and J 4 bases; bases outside gene matches: 5. This CDR3 has 15 residues. Germline CDR1 SSHAT, CDR2 FNYEAQ (reference sequence). The chain combines TRBV7-7 with TRBJ2-1; 10 bases align to TRBD1. Sequenced material: PBMCs, taken before TCRalphabeta/CD19-depleted stem cell transplant. The clonotype was recovered from a girl aged 2 to 10 with aplastic anemia, due to receive a stem cell transplant. CDR3 coding DNA: TGTGCCAGCAGCCACGGGACAGGGGCTTACAATGAGCAGTTCTTC. Its translation is CASSHGTGAYNEQFF. Combining the CDR3 with reference TRBV7-7 and TRBJ2-1 gives the whole variable domain GAGVSQSPRYKVTKRGQDVTLRCDPISSHATLYWYQQALGQGPEFLTYFNYEAQPDKSGLPSDRFSAERPEGSISTLTIQRTEQRDSAMYRCASSHGTGAYNEQFFGPGTRLTVL.